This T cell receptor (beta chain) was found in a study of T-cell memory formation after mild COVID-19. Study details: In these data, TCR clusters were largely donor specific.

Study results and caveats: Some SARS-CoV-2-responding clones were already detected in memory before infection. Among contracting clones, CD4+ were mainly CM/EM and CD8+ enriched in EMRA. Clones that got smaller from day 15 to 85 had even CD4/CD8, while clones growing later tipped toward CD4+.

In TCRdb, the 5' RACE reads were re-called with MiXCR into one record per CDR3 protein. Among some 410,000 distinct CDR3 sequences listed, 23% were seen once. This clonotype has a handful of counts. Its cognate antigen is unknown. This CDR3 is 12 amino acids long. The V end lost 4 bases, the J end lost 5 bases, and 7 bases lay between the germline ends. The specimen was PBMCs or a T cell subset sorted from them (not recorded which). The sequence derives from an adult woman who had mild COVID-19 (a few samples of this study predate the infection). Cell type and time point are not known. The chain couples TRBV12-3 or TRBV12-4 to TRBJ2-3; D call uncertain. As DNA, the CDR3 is TGTGCCAGCAGTTCCTCCGGAGATACGCAGTATTTT. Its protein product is CASSSSGDTQYF.